This T cell receptor beta chain is from a study of blood T cell repertoires in COVID-19. The assay was immunoSEQ multiplex PCR, and TCRdb's table has in-frame clones only and misses some. The sample shows tens of thousands of clones, around 90% of them seen only once. CDR1 KGHSH and CDR2 LQKENI come from the germline V gene. V was pared by 3 bases and J by 0 bases, with 15 bases between. The CDR3 has 16 residues. V gene TRBV18 combines with J gene TRBJ2-7; D possibly corresponds to TRBD1 (5 bases). The sequence was obtained from a man aged 45-65 years with active COVID-19. Sequencing was carried out using peripheral blood. The CDR3 sequence is CASSPPGRGASYEQYF. The DNA of the CDR3 is TGTGCCAGCTCACCTCCCGGAAGGGGCGCCTCCTACGAGCAGTACTTC. The whole variable domain, filled in from reference TRBV18 and TRBJ2-7, reads NAGVMQNPRHLVRRRGQEARLRCSPMKGHSHVYWYRQLPEEGLKFMVYLQKENIIDESGMPKERFSAEFPKEGPSILRIQQVVRGDSAAYFCASSPPGRGASYEQYFGPGTRLTVT.